This T cell receptor (beta chain) emerged from a study of blood T cell repertoires in COVID-19. Study as a whole: Acute and convalescent COVID-19 specimens originated in the United States, Italy and Spain.

The CDR3 is made up of 13 amino acids. CDR1 and CDR2 (germline): SGHTA, FQGNSA. The germline V and J ends were trimmed by 5 bases and 8 bases, with 12 bases remaining between them. In the authors' workflow: Nucleated cell number was recorded as an estimate derived from reference gene primer amplification. Libraries were prepared by immunoSEQ multiplex PCR; TCRdb keeps only in-frame clonotypes and omits some of them. V and J calls and clone size are as listed in that table; D and trimming were resolved from the DNA. The repertoire includes fewer than 200,000 clones, around four fifths of them detected once, and about 8.8% sits in the top ten.

V gene TRBV7-2 combines with J gene TRBJ2-2; D remains unclear. The TCR was taken from a woman aged 80 or older with COVID-19, enrolled during active disease. The sample comprised peripheral blood. CDR3 sequence: CASSTPVVGELFF. The DNA for the CDR3 is TGTGCCAGCAGCACCCCGGTAGTTGGGGAGCTGTTTTTT.